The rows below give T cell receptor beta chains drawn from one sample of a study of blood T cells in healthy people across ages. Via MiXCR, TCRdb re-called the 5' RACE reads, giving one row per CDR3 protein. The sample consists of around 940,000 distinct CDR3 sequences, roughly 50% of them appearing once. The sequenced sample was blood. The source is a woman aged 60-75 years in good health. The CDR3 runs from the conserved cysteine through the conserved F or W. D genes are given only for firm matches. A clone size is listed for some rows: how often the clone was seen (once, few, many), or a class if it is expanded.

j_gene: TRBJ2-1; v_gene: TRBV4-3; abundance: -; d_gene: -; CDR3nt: TGCGCCAGCAGCCACCGAACGGGTCAGACCTACAATGAGCAGTTCTTC; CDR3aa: CASSHRTGQTYNEQFF
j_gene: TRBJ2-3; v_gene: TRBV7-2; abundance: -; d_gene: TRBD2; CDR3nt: TGTGCCAGCAGCTTAGCAAAGACTAGCGGGAGGACAGATACGCAGTATTTT; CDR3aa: CASSLAKTSGRTDTQYF
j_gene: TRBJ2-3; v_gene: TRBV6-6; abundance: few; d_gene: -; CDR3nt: TGTGCCAGCAGTTACTCGAATAGTCAGTCCGCCCAGTATTTT; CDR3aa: CASSYSNSQSAQYF
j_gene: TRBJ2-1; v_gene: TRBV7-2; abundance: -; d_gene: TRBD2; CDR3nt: TGTGCCAGCAGCTTAGCCACGGGAGGAGGCAATGAGCAGTTCTTC; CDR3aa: CASSLATGGGNEQFF
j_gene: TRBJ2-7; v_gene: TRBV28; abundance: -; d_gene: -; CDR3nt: TGTGCCAGCTATCGGGCAGACGTCTACGAGCAGTACTTC; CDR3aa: CASYRADVYEQYF
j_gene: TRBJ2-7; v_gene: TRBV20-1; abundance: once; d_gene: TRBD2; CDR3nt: TGCAGTGCTAGAGGAGGAGGCCTAGCGGGAGGAATTGGGTCCTACGAGCAGTACTTC; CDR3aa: CSARGGGLAGGIGSYEQYF
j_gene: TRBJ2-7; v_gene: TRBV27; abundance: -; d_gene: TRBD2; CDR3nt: TGTGCCAGCAGTTTGGCCCCACGAGGCGGGAGGTGGTACAATGAGCAGTACTTC; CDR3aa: CASSLAPRGGRWYNEQYF
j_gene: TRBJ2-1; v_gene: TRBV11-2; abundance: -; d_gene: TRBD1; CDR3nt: TGTGCCAGCAGCTTTCGGACAGGGGAAGGCAATGAGCAGTTCTTC; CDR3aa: CASSFRTGEGNEQFF
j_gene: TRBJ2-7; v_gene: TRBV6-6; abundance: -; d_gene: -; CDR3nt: TGTGCCAGCAGTTACTCGCAAGGGGCCAACGAGCAGTACTTC; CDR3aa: CASSYSQGANEQYF
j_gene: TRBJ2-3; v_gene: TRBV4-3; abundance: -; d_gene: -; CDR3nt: TGCGCCAGCAGCCAATCCCCGAGGGGAACAGATACGCAGTATTTT; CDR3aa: CASSQSPRGTDTQYF
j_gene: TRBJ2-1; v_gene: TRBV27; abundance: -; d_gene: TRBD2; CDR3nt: TGTGCCAGCAGTTCGGAACTAGCGGATTACAATGAGCAGTTCTTC; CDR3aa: CASSSELADYNEQFF
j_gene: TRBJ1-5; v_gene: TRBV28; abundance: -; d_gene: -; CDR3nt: TGTGCCAGCAGTTCACTAGGGCTGGAACAGGACTATAGCAATCAGCCCCAGCATTTT; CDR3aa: CASSSLGLEQDYSNQPQHF
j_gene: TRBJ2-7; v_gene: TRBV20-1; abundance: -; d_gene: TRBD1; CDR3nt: TGCAGTGCTAGAGGGCCCGGACAGGGGAACTACGAGCAGTACTTC; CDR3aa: CSARGPGQGNYEQYF
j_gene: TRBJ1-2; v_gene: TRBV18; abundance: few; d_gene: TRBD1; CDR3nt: TGTGCCAGCTCACCTGGACAGGGGGCCTATGGCTACACCTTC; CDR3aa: CASSPGQGAYGYTF
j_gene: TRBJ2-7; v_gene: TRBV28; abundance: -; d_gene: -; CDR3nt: TGTGCCAGCAGTTTCCAGGGGTTTGCGCAGTACTTC; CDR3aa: CASSFQGFAQYF
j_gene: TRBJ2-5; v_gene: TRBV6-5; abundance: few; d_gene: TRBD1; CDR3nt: TGTGCCACTAGACAGGGGGCATGGCAGTACTTC; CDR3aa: CATRQGAWQYF
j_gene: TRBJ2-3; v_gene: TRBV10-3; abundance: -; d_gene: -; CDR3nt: TGTGCCATCAGGCGCGGGACTAGCACAGATACGCAGTATTTT; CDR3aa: CAIRRGTSTDTQYF
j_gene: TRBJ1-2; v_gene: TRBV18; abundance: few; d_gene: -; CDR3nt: TGTGCCAGCTCACCTACGGATGGGTCTGGCTACACCTTC; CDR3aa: CASSPTDGSGYTF
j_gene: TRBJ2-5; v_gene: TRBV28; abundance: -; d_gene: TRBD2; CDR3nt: TGTGCCAGCAAACCGGGGGGGGGCTGGGAGACCCAGTACTTC; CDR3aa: CASKPGGGWETQYF
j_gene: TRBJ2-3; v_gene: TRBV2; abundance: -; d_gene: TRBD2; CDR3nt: TGTGCCAGCAGTGGGGCGGGAGTTCAAGATACGCAGTATTTT; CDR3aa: CASSGAGVQDTQYF
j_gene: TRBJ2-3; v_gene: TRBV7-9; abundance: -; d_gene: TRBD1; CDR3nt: TGTGCCAGCAGCCGGACAGGGGATCCCACAGATACGCAGTATTTT; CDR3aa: CASSRTGDPTDTQYF
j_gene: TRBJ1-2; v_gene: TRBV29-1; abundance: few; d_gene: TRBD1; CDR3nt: TGCAGCGGCCGGGACAGGGGATCCCCTAACTATGGCTACACCTTC; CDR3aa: CSGRDRGSPNYGYTF
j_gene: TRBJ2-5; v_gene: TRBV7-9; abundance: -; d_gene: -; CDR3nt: TGTGCCAGCAGCTTAGTTGGGGTCCGGGACACGGGGCAAGAGACCCAGTACTTC; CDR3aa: CASSLVGVRDTGQETQYF
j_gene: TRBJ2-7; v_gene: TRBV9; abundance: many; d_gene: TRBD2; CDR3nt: TGTGCCAGCAGCGAGGGACTAGCGGGTGAGGGGAACTACGAGCAGTACTTC; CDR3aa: CASSEGLAGEGNYEQYF
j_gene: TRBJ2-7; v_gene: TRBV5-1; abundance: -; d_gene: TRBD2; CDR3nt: TGCGCCAGCAGCCTATCCGGGACTAGTTCCGGCGAGCAGTACTTC; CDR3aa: CASSLSGTSSGEQYF
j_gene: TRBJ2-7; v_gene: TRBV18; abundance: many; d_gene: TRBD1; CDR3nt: TGTGCCAGCAGTCCCTCCGGGACAGGGGGGTACGAGCAGTACTTC; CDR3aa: CASSPSGTGGYEQYF
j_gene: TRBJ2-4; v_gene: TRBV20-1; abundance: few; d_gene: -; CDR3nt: TGCAGTGCTAGAGAGCCCTCCGGAGGCGCCAAAAACATTCAGTACTTC; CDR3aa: CSAREPSGGAKNIQYF
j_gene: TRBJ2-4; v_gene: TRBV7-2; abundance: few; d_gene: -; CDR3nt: TGTGCCAGCAGACCCGGGCGGGCCAAAAACATTCAGTACTTC; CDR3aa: CASRPGRAKNIQYF
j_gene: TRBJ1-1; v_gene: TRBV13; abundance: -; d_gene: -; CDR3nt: TGTGCCAGCAGCTACCCTCCCCGGGCCCTTCTTAACACTGAAGCTTTCTTT; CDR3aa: CASSYPPRALLNTEAFF
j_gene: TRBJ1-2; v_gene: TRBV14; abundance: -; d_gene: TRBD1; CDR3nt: TGTGCCAGCAGCCAGACAGGGGGCCCTAACTATGGCTACACCTTC; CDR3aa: CASSQTGGPNYGYTF
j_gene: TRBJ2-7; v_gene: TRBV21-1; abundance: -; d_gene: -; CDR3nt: TGTGCCAGCAGCATTGGTGACCGGTGGGGCTCCTACGAGCAGTACTTC; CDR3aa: CASSIGDRWGSYEQYF
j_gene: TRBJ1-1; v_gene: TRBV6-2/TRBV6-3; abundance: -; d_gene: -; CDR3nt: TGTGCCAGCAGAGCCACAGCCAACACTGAAGCTTTCTTT; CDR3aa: CASRATANTEAFF
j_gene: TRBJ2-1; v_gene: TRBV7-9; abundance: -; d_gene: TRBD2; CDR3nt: TGTGCCAGCAGCTCCATGGCAGCGGGAGGGCCGGGTGAGCAGTTCTTC; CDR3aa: CASSSMAAGGPGEQFF
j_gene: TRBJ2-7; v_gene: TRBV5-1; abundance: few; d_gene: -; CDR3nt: TGCGCCAGCAGCTTGGTGTCGGGGGTTATGACCTACGAGCAGTACTTC; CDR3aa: CASSLVSGVMTYEQYF
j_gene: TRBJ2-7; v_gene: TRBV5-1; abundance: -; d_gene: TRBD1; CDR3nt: TGCGCCAGCAGCTTGGAGTACTACAGGGGGGCGGACGAGCAGTACTTC; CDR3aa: CASSLEYYRGADEQYF
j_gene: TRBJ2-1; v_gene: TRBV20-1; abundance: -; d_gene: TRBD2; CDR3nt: TGCAGTGCTAGAGACCCTTGGGGGGGAGGGAGTAATGAGCAGTTCTTC; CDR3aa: CSARDPWGGGSNEQFF
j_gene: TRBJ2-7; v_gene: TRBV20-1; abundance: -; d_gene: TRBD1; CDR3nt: TGCAGTGCTAGTGGGACCGAGACAGGGGTCTACGAGCAGTACTTC; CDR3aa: CSASGTETGVYEQYF
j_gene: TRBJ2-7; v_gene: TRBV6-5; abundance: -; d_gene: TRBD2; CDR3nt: TGTGCCAGCAGTTACGGGACTAGCGGGAGACATGAGCAGTACTTC; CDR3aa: CASSYGTSGRHEQYF
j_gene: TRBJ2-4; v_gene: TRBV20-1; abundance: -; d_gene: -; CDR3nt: TGCAGCCTTACCCCCGGAGCAACCAAAAACATTCAGTACTTC; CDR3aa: CSLTPGATKNIQYF
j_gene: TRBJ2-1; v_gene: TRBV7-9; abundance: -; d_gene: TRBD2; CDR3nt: TGTGCCAGCAGCTTAACCCAGCGGGAGGACTACAATGAGCAGTTCTTC; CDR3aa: CASSLTQREDYNEQFF
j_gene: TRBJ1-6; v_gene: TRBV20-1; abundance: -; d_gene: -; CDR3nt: TGCAGTGCCCACAGGGAAGCTAATTCACCCCTCCACTTT; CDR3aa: CSAHREANSPLHF
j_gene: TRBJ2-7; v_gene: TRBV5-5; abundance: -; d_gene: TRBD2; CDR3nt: TGTGCCAGCAGCGGGGGACTAGCGGGAGCCTACAATGAGCAGTACTTC; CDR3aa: CASSGGLAGAYNEQYF
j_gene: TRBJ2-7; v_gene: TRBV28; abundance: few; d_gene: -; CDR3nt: TGTGCCAGCAGTTTATCCGGGACCTTCGGGTACGAGCAGTACTTC; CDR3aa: CASSLSGTFGYEQYF
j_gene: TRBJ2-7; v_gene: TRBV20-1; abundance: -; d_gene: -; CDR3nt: TGCAGTGCTCGAACGGAGGGGGGGTCCTACGAGCAGTACTTC; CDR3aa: CSARTEGGSYEQYF
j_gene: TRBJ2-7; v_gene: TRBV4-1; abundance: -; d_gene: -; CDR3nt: TGCGCCAGCGGCATCACTAGCTACGAGCAGTACTTC; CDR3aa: CASGITSYEQYF